These 12 T cell receptor beta chains share one sample of origin, sequenced in a study of blood T cell repertoires in COVID-19. Clones were sequenced by immunoSEQ multiplex PCR, and TCRdb holds only the in-frame ones, with some missing. The sample has about 42,000 clones, about 77% seen once. Specimen: peripheral blood. The receptors were gathered from a man older than 75 with acute or convalescent COVID-19.

The chain combines TRBV16 with TRBJ2-6; D is perhaps TRBD1 (6 bases). The germline V gene has CDR1 KGHSY and CDR2 FQNENV. Trimming pared 3 bases from V and 0 bases from J, leaving 9 bases between. The CDR3 is 16 amino acids. CDR3 in amino acids: CASSQTGGSGANVLTF. DNA of the CDR3: TGTGCCAGCAGCCAGACAGGCGGCTCTGGGGCCAACGTCCTGACTTTC.

This chain links TRBV6-5 with TRBJ1-5, with 7 positions matching TRBD1. Germline values: CDR1 MNHEY, CDR2 SVGAGI. This CDR3 has 15 residues. V shed 5 bases, J shed 0 bases, and the junction held 4 bases outside the gene matches. The CDR3 region is CASSQTGFSNQPQHF. For the CDR3, the DNA is TGTGCCAGCAGTCAGACAGGGTTTAGCAATCAGCCCCAGCATTTT.

The CDR3 is CASSYGGTSQETQYF. The CDR3 DNA follows: TGTGCCAGCAGTTACGGTGGGACTAGCCAAGAGACCCAGTACTTC. V usage is TRBV6-2 or TRBV6-3 and J usage is TRBJ2-5, with 8 bases identical to TRBD2. This CDR3 spans 15 amino acids. With 2 bases clipped from V and 1 base from J, the junction kept 3 bases outside the gene matches. Germline V gene data show CDR1 as MNHEY and CDR2 as SVGEGT.

The chain joins TRBV27 to TRBJ2-5; possible D gene TRBD2, 5 bases. There are 17 residues in the CDR3. The ends were cut back, 5 bases at V and 4 bases at J, with 23 bases in the middle. The V gene's germline CDR1 is MNHEY and CDR2 SMNVEV (reference sequence). The CDR3 loop is CASSPLGNVGVLETQYF. The CDR3, as DNA: TGTGCCAGCAGTCCCCTCGGGAACGTGGGTGTGTTAGAGACCCAGTACTTC.

The V call is TRBV2, the J call TRBJ2-7; TRBD2 agrees at 11 bases. The J segment lost 3 bases and the V segment lost 6 bases, leaving 7 bases of the junction unmatched. The CDR3 extends over 15 amino acids. The germline gives CDR1 SNHLY, CDR2 FYNNEI. The DNA of the CDR3 is TGTGCCAGCAGAGATCTAGCGGGGGGCCTCTACGAGCAGTACTTC. It codes for CASRDLAGGLYEQYF.

This chain joins TRBV6-2 or TRBV6-3 and TRBJ2-1; no reliable D call. Trimming removed 2 bases from V and 9 bases from J, with 14 bases in between. The CDR3 is 14 residues long. The germline gives CDR1 MNHEY, CDR2 SVGEGT. The CDR3 sequence is CASSYNTAVGEQFF. The CDR3, as DNA: TGTGCCAGCAGTTACAATACAGCAGTAGGTGAGCAGTTCTTC.

The CDR3 DNA sequence: TGTGCCAGCAGTGAACTAGCGGGGGCCCGGGGGGTGACCGGGGAGCTGTTTTTT. Translating gives CASSELAGARGVTGELFF. The chain couples TRBV2 to TRBJ2-2; 10 bases match TRBD2. The junction had 11 bases not matched to a gene; V was cut back by 2 bases and J by 5 bases. The length of the CDR3 is 18 residues. Germline V gene lookup returns CDR1 SNHLY and CDR2 FYNNEI.

V usage is TRBV5-1 and J usage is TRBJ1-3; 8 positions agree with TRBD1. Germline trimming cut 4 bases from V and 0 bases from J; bases unmatched to any gene: 9. Germline CDR1 is SGHRS and CDR2 is YFSETQ. The CDR3 runs to 17 residues. The CDR3 DNA follows: TGCGCCAGCAGCGCCGGGACAGGACCTAGCTCTGGAAACACCATATATTTT. It codes for CASSAGTGPSSGNTIYF.

The V and J genes are TRBV18 and TRBJ2-7, with a weak D call TRBD1 (6 bases). Germline V gene sequence: CDR1 KGHSH, CDR2 LQKENI. Trimming left V 3 bases short and J 4 bases short, with 13 bases between. The CDR3 length is 14 residues. The CDR3 protein is CASSPVQGRYEQYF. The CDR3 DNA reads as TGTGCCAGCTCACCCGTACAGGGAAGGTACGAGCAGTACTTC.

The V and J genes are TRBV30 and TRBJ2-7, with D possibly TRBD2 on 6 matching bases. The CDR3 has 13 residues. V lost 4 bases and J lost 1, with 11 bases in between. The germline gives CDR1 GTSNPN, CDR2 SVGIG (reference sequence). Written as DNA, the CDR3 is TGTGCCTGGACTTACGGGGGATCCTACGAGCAGTACTTC. Its translation: CAWTYGGSYEQYF.

This chain uses TRBV6-5 with TRBJ1-5; D might be TRBD1 (6 bases). Trimming removed 4 bases from V and 2 bases from J, with 12 bases in between. There are 15 residues in the CDR3. Germline V gives CDR1 MNHEY, CDR2 SVGAGI. CDR3 in amino acids: CASSSRGSGNQPQHF. In DNA, the CDR3 is TGTGCCAGCAGTTCGAGGGGGAGTGGCAATCAGCCCCAGCATTTT.

This clone was seen only a few times. V gene TRBV10-3 combines with J gene TRBJ1-2; D is unclear. This CDR3 is built from 14 residues. The germline CDR1 and CDR2 sequences are ENHRY and SYGVKD. The germline V and J ends were trimmed by 4 bases and 4 bases, with 13 bases remaining between them. The CDR3 DNA reads as TGTGCCATCAGTGCAAAGATCGCAGGCTATGGCTACACCTTC. Its protein is CAISAKIAGYGYTF.